This TCR beta chain originates from a study of blood T cell repertoires in COVID-19. Study overall: The analysed material was cDNA or gDNA that came from T cells, B-cell-depleted T cells, or PBMCs.

The CDR3 runs 14 residues. Trimming stripped 4 bases from V and 3 bases from J, with 12 bases between. Germline V lookup: CDR1 SGDLS, CDR2 YYNGEE. In the study's own analysis: How many nucleated cells were present was estimated from reference gene primer amplification. The table came from immunoSEQ multiplex PCR; TCRdb's copy has only in-frame clones and leaves some out. V and J calls and clone size are given by that table; D and trimming were obtained from the DNA. Here the sample spans more than 200,000 clones, roughly 85% being singletons. This clonotype was sampled from a man younger than 35 with active or convalescent COVID-19. The sample comprised peripheral blood. The J gene is TRBJ2-3, the V gene TRBV9; D is possibly TRBD1 (6 bases). CDR3 nucleotide sequence: TGTGCCAGCAGCAGGGGGTACGAGACAGATACGCAGTATTTT. Its translation: CASSRGYETDTQYF.